The entry below gives a single TCR beta chain sequence along with its context. The antigen is unknown. In germline, CDR1 is SEHNR, CDR2 FQNEAQ (reference sequence). The length of the CDR3 is 12 residues. Trimming shortened V by 6 bases and J by 2 bases, and 7 bases separated the two germline ends. This sample was included in a study of T cell responses to AZD1222 COVID-19 vaccine. Notes on the study in general: No repertoire was sampled before or during the peak T cell response, only after it.

Data came from immunoSEQ multiplex PCR; TCRdb stores just in-frame clones and leaves some out. Seen here are approximately 220,000 clones, approximately 94% observed once, and the top ten hold more than 0.8%. The rearrangement uses TRBV7-9 and TRBJ1-1; D unresolved. This clonotype originated in an adult in good health. The sample consisted of peripheral blood, taken on day 0 of MenACWY control vaccination. CDR3 in DNA: TGTGCCAGCAGAAGCTCAAACACTGAAGCTTTCTTT. This codes for CASRSSNTEAFF.